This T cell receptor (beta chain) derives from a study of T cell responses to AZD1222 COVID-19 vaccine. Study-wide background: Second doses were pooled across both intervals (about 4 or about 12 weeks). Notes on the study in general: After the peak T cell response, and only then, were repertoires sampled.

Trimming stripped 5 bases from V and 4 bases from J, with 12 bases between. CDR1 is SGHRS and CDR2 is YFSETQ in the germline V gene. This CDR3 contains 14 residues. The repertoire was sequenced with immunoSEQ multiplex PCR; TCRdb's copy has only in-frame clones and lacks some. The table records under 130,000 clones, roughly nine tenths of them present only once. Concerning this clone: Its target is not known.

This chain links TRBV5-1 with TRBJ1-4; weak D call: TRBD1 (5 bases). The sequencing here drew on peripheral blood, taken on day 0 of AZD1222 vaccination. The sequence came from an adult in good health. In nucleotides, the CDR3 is TGCGCCAGCAGTTCGGGACGGAGTAATGAAAAACTGTTTTTT. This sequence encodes CASSSGRSNEKLFF. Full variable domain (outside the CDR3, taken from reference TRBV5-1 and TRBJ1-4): KAGVTQTPRYLIKTRGQQVTLSCSPISGHRSVSWYQQTPGQGLQFLFEYFSETQRNKGNFPGRFSGRQFSNSRSEMNVSTLELGDSALYLCASSSGRSNEKLFFGSGTQLSVL.